The 2 T cell receptor beta chains listed next were all sequenced from one sample in a study of technical replicates of blood from a handful of donors. Clones were sequenced by immunoSEQ multiplex PCR, and TCRdb holds only the in-frame ones, with some missing. The repertoire holds 55,000 to 60,000 clones, with roughly 93% as singletons. The sample consisted of PBMCs. These receptors all stem from a human donor in good health. Some clones in this sample may be carry-over from other donors' samples.

This clone appeared a single time. The genes are TRBV7-8 and TRBJ2-3, with D tentatively TRBD2 (6 bases). The CDR3 spans 15 residues. Trimming took off 5 bases at V and 0 bases at J, with 12 bases between the two ends. Germline V lookup: CDR1 SGHVS, CDR2 FQNEAQ. CDR3: CASSHRGLSTDTQYF. The CDR3 DNA follows: TGTGCCAGCAGCCATAGGGGACTTAGCACAGATACGCAGTATTTT.

The chain employs TRBV11-2 and TRBJ1-1; 8 nucleotides line up with TRBD1. Unmatched junction bases numbered 1, after V lost 2 bases and J lost 5 bases. This CDR3 region has 13 residues. Germline V gene sequence: CDR1 SGHAT, CDR2 FQNNGV. The CDR3 DNA is TGTGCCAGCAGCTTACGACAGGGGACTGAAGCTTTCTTT. Its translation is CASSLRQGTEAFF.